This T cell receptor (beta chain) is drawn from a study of CD8 T cells in Susac syndrome. Study details: Each patient with Susac syndrome, at the time of blood draw, was therapy-naive, on corticosteroids, or on intravenous immunoglobulin alone. Study-wide points: Susac syndrome CD4+ T cell repertoires showed no clonal expansion.

V dropped 1 base and J dropped 1 base, with 19 bases sitting between them. CDR3 length equals 17 residues. Germline CDR1 DFQATT, CDR2 SNEGSKA (reference sequence). Details on this clonotype: Its antigen is currently unknown.

A quantity of about 0.45 to 1 ug RNA underwent reverse transcription using random hexamers. The amplification used immunoSEQ multiplex PCR on TCR beta CDR3; it spanned 54 Vbeta and 13 Jbeta. One entry per CDR3 protein results from TCRdb running MiXCR on the immunoSEQ multiplex PCR reads. The table shows approximately 180,000 distinct CDR3 sequences, with roughly 91% occurring only once. This sequence was found in a human donor with Susac syndrome. The chain recombines TRBV20-1 with TRBJ2-5; D might be TRBD2 (5 bases). The source material was CD4+ T cells from PBMCs. CDR3 in DNA: TGCAGTGCTAGAGTTTACTCTATCGGGGTATCCCAAGAGACCCAGTACTTC. Its protein product is CSARVYSIGVSQETQYF.